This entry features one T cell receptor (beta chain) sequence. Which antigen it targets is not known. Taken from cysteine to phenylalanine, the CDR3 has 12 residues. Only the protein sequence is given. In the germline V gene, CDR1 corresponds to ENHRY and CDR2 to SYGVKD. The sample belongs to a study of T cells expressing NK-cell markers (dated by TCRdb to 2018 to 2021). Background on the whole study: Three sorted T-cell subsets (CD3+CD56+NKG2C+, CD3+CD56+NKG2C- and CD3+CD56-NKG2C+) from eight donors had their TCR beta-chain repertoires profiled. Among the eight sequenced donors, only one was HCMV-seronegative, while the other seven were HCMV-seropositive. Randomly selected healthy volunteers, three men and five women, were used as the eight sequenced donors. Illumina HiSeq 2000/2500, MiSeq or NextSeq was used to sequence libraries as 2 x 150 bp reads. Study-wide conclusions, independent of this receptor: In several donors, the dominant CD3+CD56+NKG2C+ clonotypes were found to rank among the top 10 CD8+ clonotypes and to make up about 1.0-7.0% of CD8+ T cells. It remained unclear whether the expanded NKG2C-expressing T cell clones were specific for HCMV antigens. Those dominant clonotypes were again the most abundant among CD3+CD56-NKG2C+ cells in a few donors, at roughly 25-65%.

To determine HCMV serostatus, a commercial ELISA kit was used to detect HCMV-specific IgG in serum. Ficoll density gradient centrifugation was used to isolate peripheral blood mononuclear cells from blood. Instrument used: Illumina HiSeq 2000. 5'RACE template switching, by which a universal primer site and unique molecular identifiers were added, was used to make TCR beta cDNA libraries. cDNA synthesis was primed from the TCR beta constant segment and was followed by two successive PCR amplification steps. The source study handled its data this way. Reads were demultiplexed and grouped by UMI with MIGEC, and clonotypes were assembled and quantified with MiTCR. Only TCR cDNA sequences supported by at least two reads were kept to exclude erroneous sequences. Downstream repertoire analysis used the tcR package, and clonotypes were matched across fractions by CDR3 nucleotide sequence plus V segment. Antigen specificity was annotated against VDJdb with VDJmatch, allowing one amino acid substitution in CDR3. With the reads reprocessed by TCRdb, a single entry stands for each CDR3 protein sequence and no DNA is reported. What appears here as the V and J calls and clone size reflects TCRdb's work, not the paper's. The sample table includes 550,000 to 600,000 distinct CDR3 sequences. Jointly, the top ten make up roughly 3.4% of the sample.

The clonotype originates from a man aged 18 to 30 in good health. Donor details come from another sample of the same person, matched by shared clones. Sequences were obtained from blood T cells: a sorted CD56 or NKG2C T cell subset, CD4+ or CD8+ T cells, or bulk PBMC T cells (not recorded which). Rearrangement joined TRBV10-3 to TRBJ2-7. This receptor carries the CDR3 CAISESSPKQYF.